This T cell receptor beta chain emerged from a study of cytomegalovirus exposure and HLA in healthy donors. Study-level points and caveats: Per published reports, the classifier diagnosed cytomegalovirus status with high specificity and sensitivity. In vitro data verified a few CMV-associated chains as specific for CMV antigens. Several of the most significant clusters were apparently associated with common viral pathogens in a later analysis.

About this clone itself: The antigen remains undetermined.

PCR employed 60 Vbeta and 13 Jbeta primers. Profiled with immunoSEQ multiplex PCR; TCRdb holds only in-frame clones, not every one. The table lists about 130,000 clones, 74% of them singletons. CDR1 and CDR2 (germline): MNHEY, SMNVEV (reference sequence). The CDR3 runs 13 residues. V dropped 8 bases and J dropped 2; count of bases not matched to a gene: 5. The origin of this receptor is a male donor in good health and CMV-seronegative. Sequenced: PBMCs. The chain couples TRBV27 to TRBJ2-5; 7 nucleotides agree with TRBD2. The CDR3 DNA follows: TGTGCCAGCTCACGGACTAGGCAAGAGACCCAGTACTTC. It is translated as CASSRTRQETQYF.